The 30 T cell receptor beta chains below were found in one sample sequenced in a study of response to subunit inactivated influenza vaccine. TCRdb re-called the RT-PCR reads through MiXCR, storing one row per CDR3 protein. The sample lists over 800,000 distinct CDR3 sequences, around 20% seen once, with roughly 10% in the top ten. This specimen consisted of PBMCs from blood, obtained about 5 days after vaccination. The origin of the receptors is a man in his fifties who received an inactivated influenza vaccine.

The chain carries TRBV6-5 and TRBJ2-5, with 16 bases aligning to TRBD2. The CDR3 consists of 15 residues. V shed 1 base, J shed 11 bases, and the junction held 4 bases outside the gene matches. CDR1 and CDR2 (germline): MNHEY, SVGAGI. The CDR3 sequence: CASSYLGLAGGRQYF. The CDR3 DNA reads TGTGCCAGCAGTTACTTGGGACTAGCGGGAGGGCGGCAGTACTTC.

The chain employs TRBV29-1 and TRBJ2-4; perhaps D is TRBD1 or TRBD2 (5 bases each). V was cut by 2 bases and J by 7 bases, with 18 bases left in between. The CDR3 has 15 amino acids. Germline V gene lookup returns CDR1 SQVTM and CDR2 ANQGSEA. The DNA of the CDR3 is TGCAGCGTTGAACTTGTGGGACGAGAAGGGAACATTCAGTACTTC. It is translated as CSVELVGREGNIQYF.

This clonotype was found a few times. The gene calls are TRBV7-2 and TRBJ2-3; D unclear. Trimming pared 2 bases from V and 1 base from J, leaving 13 bases between. Germline-derived CDR1 and CDR2 are SGHTA and FQGNSA. The CDR3 loop spans 16 amino acids. DNA for the CDR3: TGTGCCAGCAGCTTATCCCTCGCGATAGGCACAGATACGCAGTATTTT. This encodes CASSLSLAIGTDTQYF.

The rearrangement uses TRBV4-2 and TRBJ2-3; TRBD2 matches at 10 bases. The CDR3 is 20 residues long. The V segment lost 1 base and the J segment 0 bases; nucleotides outside the gene matches: 13. Germline V gives CDR1 LGHNA, CDR2 YNFKEQ. The CDR3 region is CASSQVLGLARDLSTDTQYF. For the CDR3, the DNA is TGTGCCAGCAGCCAAGTCCTGGGACTAGCGAGGGACCTCAGCACAGATACGCAGTATTTT.

V is TRBV29-1 and J is TRBJ1-1; 9 nucleotides match TRBD1. Trimming cost V 4 bases and J 2 bases; bases outside gene matches: 8. This CDR3 has 15 residues. Germline loops: CDR1 SQVTM, CDR2 ANQGSEA. CDR3 sequence (DNA): TGCAGCGTTGGTGGGACAGGGACGGGTAACACTGAAGCTTTCTTT. It is translated as CSVGGTGTGNTEAFF.

The rearrangement uses TRBV7-2 and TRBJ2-7; 8 bases match TRBD2. Losses at the gene ends were 2 bases for V and 6 bases for J; bases not matched to a gene: 12. The V gene's germline CDR1 is SGHTA and CDR2 FQGNSA. The CDR3 contains 16 residues. The CDR3 bases are TGTGCCAGCAGCTTACACGGCCTGCGGGAGGTCCGCGAGCAGTACTTC. Its translation: CASSLHGLREVREQYF.

V is TRBV27 and J is TRBJ1-1, with D possibly matching TRBD1 (5 bases). The CDR3 is made up of 13 amino acids. The V gene lost 5 bases and the J gene lost 5 bases, with 12 bases spanning the gap. Germline assignment: CDR1 MNHEY and CDR2 SMNVEV (reference sequence). The CDR3 region has the DNA TGTGCCAGCAGTAAACTACAGGTAACTGAAGCTTTCTTT. Its translation: CASSKLQVTEAFF.

The chain combines TRBV5-6 with TRBJ2-1; D not resolved. CDR1 is SGHDT and CDR2 is YYEEEE in the germline V gene. The CDR3 loop spans 16 amino acids. The V gene lost 4 bases and the J gene lost 0 bases, with 14 bases spanning the gap. CDR3 region: CASSPIWASSYNEQFF. In DNA, the CDR3 is TGTGCCAGCAGCCCTATTTGGGCGAGCTCCTACAATGAGCAGTTCTTC.

V and J are TRBV5-5 and TRBJ2-5, with D uncertain. This CDR3 spans 13 amino acids. Between the trimmed V and J ends, which lost 2 bases and 0 bases, there was a span of 5 bases. Germline V gives CDR1 SGHKS, CDR2 YYEKEE (reference sequence). The CDR3 nucleotides read TGTGCCAGCAGCTTCTGGGACCAAGAGACCCAGTACTTC. Residues: CASSFWDQETQYF. Together with reference TRBV5-5 and TRBJ2-5, the CDR3 gives the full variable domain: DAGVTQSPTHLIKTRGQQVTLRCSPISGHKSVSWYQQVLGQGPQFIFQYYEKEERGRGNFPDRFSARQFPNYSSELNVNALLLGDSALYLCASSFWDQETQYFGPGTRLLVL.

This clonotype came up a few times. This chain joins TRBV11-2 and TRBJ2-2; 7 nucleotides match TRBD2. CDR1 is SGHAT and CDR2 is FQNNGV in the germline V gene. V trimming: 2 bases; J trimming: 5 bases; junction bases outside the gene matches: 5. CDR3 length: 15 residues. CDR3 DNA: TGTGCCAGCAGCTTATTTGCGGGGGATACCGGGGAGCTGTTTTTT. This gives the protein CASSLFAGDTGELFF.

This chain uses TRBV5-5 with TRBJ2-7; no clear D. Trimming removed 1 base from V and 0 bases from J, with 8 bases in between. Germline V lookup: CDR1 SGHKS, CDR2 YYEKEE (reference sequence). The CDR3 sequence is 14 residues long. CDR3 protein: CASSLLQLSYEQYF. The CDR3 DNA follows: TGTGCCAGCAGCTTGTTACAGCTCTCCTACGAGCAGTACTTC.

The chain uses TRBV5-1 and TRBJ2-2; the D gene is possibly TRBD1 (6 bases). In germline, CDR1 is SGHRS, CDR2 YFSETQ. V lost 4 bases to trimming and J lost 5 bases, with 12 bases between them. This CDR3 region has 14 residues. In DNA form, the CDR3 reads TGCGCCAGCAGCAAGGGACAAAGAACCGGGGAGCTGTTTTTT. Its protein is CASSKGQRTGELFF.

The J gene is TRBJ2-7, the V gene TRBV21-1; the DNA was not compared with TRBD2, the D call given in the table. TRBV21-1 is an annotated pseudogene. The CDR3 sequence is 16 residues long. CDR3 region: CASSKPGLAGDYEQYF. CDR3 sequence (DNA): TGTGCCAGCAGCAAACCGGGACTAGCGGGAGACTACGAGCAGTACTTC.

This clonotype was found a few times. One junction end does not reproduce the germline sequence, and a read error may be involved. The rearrangement uses TRBV5-1 and TRBJ2-1; 10 bases agree with TRBD2. Germline V gives CDR1 SGHRS, CDR2 YFSETQ. There are 14 residues in the CDR3. The CDR3 DNA sequence: TGCGCCAGCAGCTTGGCCACTAGCGGGGCCTCCTTCCTCTTC. Translating it yields CASSLATSGASFLF. The full variable domain, its missing parts supplied by reference TRBV5-1 and TRBJ2-1, is KAGVTQTPRYLIKTRGQQVTLSCSPISGHRSVSWYQQTPGQGLQFLFEYFSETQRNKGNFPGRFSGRQFSNSRSEMNVSTLELGDSALYLCASSLATSGASFLFGPGTRLTVL.

This clonotype appeared many times. The V gene is TRBV12-3 or TRBV12-4, the J gene TRBJ1-2; possibly TRBD1 for D (5 bases). V lost 1 base to trimming and J lost 8 bases, with 14 bases between them. CDR3 length: 14 amino acids. The CDR3 protein is CASSLGQQTGGYTF. The CDR3 DNA follows: TGTGCCAGCAGTTTAGGACAGCAAACGGGAGGCTACACCTTC.

This clonotype was detected only a few times. V usage is TRBV20-1 and J usage is TRBJ1-2; D is undetermined. The germline gives CDR1 DFQATT, CDR2 SNEGSKA (reference sequence). The CDR3 sequence is 14 residues long. Between the trimmed V and J ends, which lost 0 bases and 4 bases, there was a span of 12 bases. The CDR3 loop reads CSAREPTNFYGYTF. In nucleotides, the CDR3 is TGCAGTGCTAGAGAGCCCACAAATTTCTATGGCTACACCTTC.

This clonotype was detected only a few times. J is TRBJ2-2 and V is TRBV7-9, with D perhaps TRBD2 (5 bases). The germline V and J ends were trimmed by 2 bases and 4 bases, with 8 bases remaining between them. Germline CDR1 is SEHNR and CDR2 is FQNEAQ (reference sequence). The CDR3 runs to 14 residues. Here the CDR3 DNA reads TGTGCCAGCAGCTTACATGCGGGCACCGGGGAGCTGTTTTTT. This codes for CASSLHAGTGELFF.

This clonotype was detected only a few times. The rearrangement joins TRBV20-1 to TRBJ2-5; either TRBD1 or TRBD2 may fit D (5 bases each). Germline V CDR1 and CDR2: DFQATT, SNEGSKA (reference sequence). This CDR3 has 16 residues. The ends were cut back, 2 bases at V and 4 bases at J, with 20 bases in the middle. CDR3 nucleotide sequence: TGCAGTGCTAGACCAACTCAACGAGGGGATAGAGAGACCCAGTACTTC. Its translation is CSARPTQRGDRETQYF.

The gene calls are TRBV19 and TRBJ2-7; D gene unclear. Germline loops: CDR1 LNHDA, CDR2 SQIVND (reference sequence). The CDR3 runs to 14 residues. Trimming removed 7 bases from V and 5 bases from J, with 18 bases in between. The CDR3 DNA sequence: TGTGCCAGTAAGGTTTTCCGGGCAGTCCACGAGCAGTACTTC. It encodes CASKVFRAVHEQYF.

The chain has TRBV18 and TRBJ2-5; either TRBD1 or TRBD2 may fit D (5 bases each). V lost 3 bases and J 5 bases, leaving 13 bases between the germline ends. The CDR3 loop spans 14 amino acids. Per germline, CDR1 KGHSH and CDR2 LQKENI. The CDR3 DNA sequence: TGTGCCAGCTCACCGCGGGCAGGGATTGAGACCCAGTACTTC. It specifies CASSPRAGIETQYF.

The chain combines TRBV6-1 with TRBJ2-7, with 10 bases matching TRBD2. The CDR3 contains 17 residues. Germline trimming cut 2 bases from V and 2 bases from J; bases unmatched to any gene: 9. Germline V gene sequence: CDR1 MNHNS, CDR2 SASEGT. CDR3: CASSEWGLGTSAYEQYF. Here the CDR3 DNA reads TGTGCCAGCAGTGAATGGGGGTTGGGGACTAGCGCCTACGAGCAGTACTTC.

This clonotype was counted a few times. This rearrangement joins TRBV7-9 to TRBJ1-1; D is undetermined. Looked up from germline, CDR1 is SEHNR and CDR2 is FQNEAQ (reference sequence). V lost 5 bases, J lost 5 bases, and 9 bases lay in between. The CDR3 consists of 12 residues. The CDR3 bases are TGTGCCAGCAGCCAGATGGGGACTGAAGCTTTCTTT. Protein product: CASSQMGTEAFF.

The CDR3: CASSSPPDPDWKKETQYF. For the CDR3, the DNA is TGTGCCAGCAGCTCCCCCCCCGACCCAGACTGGAAAAAAGAGACCCAGTACTTC. The V call is TRBV11-1, the J call TRBJ2-5, with unresolved D. V lost 4 bases, J lost 3 bases, and 24 bases lay in between. The CDR3 extends over 18 amino acids. Germline V gene lookup returns CDR1 SGHAT and CDR2 FQDESV (reference sequence).

V usage is TRBV6-1 and J usage is TRBJ2-1; D remains unclear. Trimming shortened V by 1 base and J by 6 bases, and 10 bases separated the two germline ends. The V gene's germline CDR1 is MNHNS and CDR2 SASEGT. This CDR3 contains 14 residues. The CDR3: CASSEEGRTNEQFF. CDR3 bases: TGTGCCAGCAGTGAAGAAGGTCGAACCAATGAGCAGTTCTTC.

This clonotype was detected a few times. The chain employs TRBV20-1 and TRBJ1-2, with 12 bases aligning to TRBD1. J lost 8 bases, V lost 2 bases, and 6 bases had no gene match. Germline V gene lookup returns CDR1 DFQATT and CDR2 SNEGSKA (reference sequence). The CDR3 covers 14 residues. As DNA, the CDR3 is TGCAGTGCTAGACCCGGGACAGGGGGCATGGGCTACACCTTC. This encodes CSARPGTGGMGYTF.

The table lists this clonotype with many counts. CDR3 DNA: TGTGCCAGCAGCCTTACCGAGAAGGACAGGTTCTTT. This gives the protein CASSLTEKDRFF. The chain links TRBV3-1 to TRBJ1-1, with 7 bases identical to TRBD1. The CDR3 spans 12 residues. V gave up 4 bases and J gave up 14 bases; unmatched junction bases: 10. Germline V gene data show CDR1 as LGHDT and CDR2 as YNNKEL (reference sequence). Drawing the rest from reference TRBV3-1 and TRBJ1-1, the complete variable domain is DTAVSQTPKYLVTQMGNDKSIKCEQNLGHDTMYWYKQDSKKFLKIMFSYNNKELIINETVPNRFSPKSPDKAHLNLHINSLELGDSAVYFCASSLTEKDRFFGQGTRLTVV.

This chain joins TRBV30 and TRBJ2-4; TRBD2 aligns across 7 bases. CDR3 length equals 14 residues. V lost 1 base to trimming and J lost 2 bases; unmatched junction nucleotides: 2. Germline CDR1 and CDR2: GTSNPN and SVGIG (reference sequence). CDR3 coding DNA: TGTGCCTGGAGTGCGGGGGGATCCAAAAACATTCAGTACTTC. Amino acid sequence: CAWSAGGSKNIQYF.

This clonotype was detected a few times. One end of the junction is discordant with germline, which a read error may explain. V usage is TRBV3-1 and J usage is TRBJ1-1; unclear D gene. This CDR3 contains 14 residues. Germline V CDR1 and CDR2: LGHDT, YNNKEL (reference sequence). CDR3 nucleotides: TGTGCCAGCAGCCAAGATCTTGGGAACGCTGAAGCTTTCTTT. This translates into CASSQDLGNAEAFF.

This clonotype has only a few counts. The J gene is TRBJ2-3, the V gene TRBV24-1; 15 bases line up with TRBD2. The germline CDR1 and CDR2 sequences are KGHDR and SFDVKD. With 9 bases clipped from V and 4 bases from J, the junction kept 4 bases outside the gene matches. CDR3 length: 15 amino acids. The chain's CDR3 is CATGLAGGPSDTQYF. CDR3 DNA sequence: TGTGCCACCGGACTAGCGGGGGGGCCGTCAGATACGCAGTATTTT.

The chain couples TRBV29-1 to TRBJ2-3; 10 nucleotides line up with TRBD1. The V and J ends lost 4 bases and 5 bases, in that order; junction bases with no gene match: 3. The CDR3 loop spans 13 amino acids. The germline gives CDR1 SQVTM, CDR2 ANQGSEA. CDR3 sequence reads: CSVARTGGDTQYF. The CDR3 nucleotides are TGCAGCGTTGCTCGGACAGGGGGAGATACGCAGTATTTT.